This passage covers 4 T cell receptor beta chains from one sample sequenced in a study of blood T cell repertoires in COVID-19 (dated by TCRdb to 2018 to 2020). The method behind the library was the immunoSEQ multiplex PCR assay. Not all clones reach the TCRdb copy of this immuneACCESS table, which keeps in-frame sequences only. Checked studies attribute under half of the gap to unresolved V genes and leave the rest unexplained. The sample table records hundreds of thousands of clones; 70% to 90% of these occur just once. The ten largest make up under 2% of the sample. Sequencing used PBMCs or T cells enriched from blood (not recorded which). The receptors come from a woman between 18 and 29 years old with acute COVID-19.

The chain employs TRBV21-1 and TRBJ1-2. TRBV21-1 counts as a pseudogene. The CDR3 is made up of 14 amino acids. The CDR3 loop is CASSKVVNSRGYTF. The CDR3 DNA reads as TGTGCCAGCAGCAAAGTCGTCAACTCTCGGGGCTACACCTTC.

The chain combines TRBV9 with TRBJ2-5, with a tentative D call TRBD1 (5 bases). V was pared by 0 bases and J by 4 bases, with 10 bases between. The CDR3 runs 14 residues. Germline values: CDR1 SGDLS, CDR2 YYNGEE. This CDR3 is CASSVAQGGETQYF. Written as DNA, the CDR3 is TGTGCCAGCAGCGTAGCTCAGGGTGGAGAGACCCAGTACTTC.

V usage is TRBV2 and J usage is TRBJ2-5, with 7 bases matching TRBD2. With 6 bases clipped from V and 2 bases from J, the junction kept 27 bases outside the gene matches. Germline CDR1 is SNHLY and CDR2 is FYNNEI. CDR3 size: 21 residues. The CDR3 protein is CASRRDHGRPSQWLPQETQYF. DNA of the CDR3: TGTGCCAGCAGAAGGGACCACGGGAGGCCCTCTCAGTGGTTACCACAAGAGACCCAGTACTTC. Supplemented by reference TRBV2 and TRBJ2-5, the full variable domain reads EPEVTQTPSHQVTQMGQEVILRCVPISNHLYFYWYRQILGQKVEFLVSFYNNEISEKSEIFDDQFSVERPDGSNFTLKIRSTKLEDSAMYFCASRRDHGRPSQWLPQETQYFGPGTRLLVL.

The chain has TRBV2 and TRBJ1-6, with a tentative D call TRBD1 (6 bases). From germline, CDR1 is SNHLY and CDR2 FYNNEI. V was clipped by 3 bases and J by 3 bases, with 9 bases between them. The length of the CDR3 is 15 residues. CDR3 DNA sequence: TGTGCCAGCAGTGAGGACAGCCACTATAATTCACCCCTCCACTTT. Protein product: CASSEDSHYNSPLHF.